Included here is one TCR beta chain sequence, with context. No antigen is known for it. Using a J-beta primer mix together with a sample-barcoded 5' primer, a second PCR was run for about 6 to 12 cycles. TCRdb itself ran the 5' RACE reads through MiXCR, one entry per CDR3 protein. The sample yields around 870,000 distinct CDR3 sequences, around 28% seen once. This specimen belongs to a study of blood T cells in healthy people across ages. Points from the study as a whole: What prevented conclusive comparison of naive and antigen-experienced cells was that PBMCs were unsorted.

The CDR3 sequence is 14 residues long. Looked up from germline, CDR1 is SGHTA and CDR2 is FQGNSA. V gave up 0 bases and J gave up 7 bases, with 12 bases separating them. The sequence was collected from a woman of 80 years or more in good health. The V gene is TRBV7-2, the J gene TRBJ1-2, with D possibly TRBD1 on 5 matching bases. The sequenced sample consisted of blood. The CDR3 is CASSLADPRGGYTF. CDR3 sequence (DNA): TGTGCCAGCAGCTTAGCCGACCCGAGGGGTGGCTACACCTTC.